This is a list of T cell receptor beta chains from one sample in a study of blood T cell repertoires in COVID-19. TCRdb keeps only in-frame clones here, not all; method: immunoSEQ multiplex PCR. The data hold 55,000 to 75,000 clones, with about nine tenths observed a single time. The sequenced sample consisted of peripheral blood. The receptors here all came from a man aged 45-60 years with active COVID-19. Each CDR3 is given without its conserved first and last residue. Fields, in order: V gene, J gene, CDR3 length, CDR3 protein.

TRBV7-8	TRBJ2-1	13	ASSLKGAIYNEQF
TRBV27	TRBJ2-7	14	ASSLSGQGRAYEQY
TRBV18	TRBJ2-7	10	ASSPSSYEQY
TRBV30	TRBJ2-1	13	AWSVRLAGAGEQF
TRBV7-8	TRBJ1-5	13	ASSLWAGGDQPQH
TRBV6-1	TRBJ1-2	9	ASSETGGYT
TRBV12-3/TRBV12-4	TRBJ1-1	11	ASSAQGGTEAF
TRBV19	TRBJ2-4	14	ASSIWRGGAKNIQY
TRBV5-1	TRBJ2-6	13	ASSLGGTGANVLT
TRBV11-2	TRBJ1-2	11	ASSSTGDYGYT
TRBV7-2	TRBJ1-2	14	ASSLGIIGTGRGYT
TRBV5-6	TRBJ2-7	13	ASSFMDRTTYEQY
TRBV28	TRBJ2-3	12	ASSEGADTDTQY
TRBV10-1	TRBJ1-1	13	ASSEQGAGNTEAF
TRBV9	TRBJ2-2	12	ASSYGTGTGELF
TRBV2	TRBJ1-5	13	ASRRQGGVNQPQH
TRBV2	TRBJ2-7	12	ASSGTVNSYEQY
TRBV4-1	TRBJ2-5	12	ASSPREGEETQY
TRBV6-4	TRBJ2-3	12	ASSGLAGADTQY
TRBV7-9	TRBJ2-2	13	ASSLGLAGGGELF
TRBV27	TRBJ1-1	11	ASSPGGEAEAF
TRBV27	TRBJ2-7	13	ASSVTGGAKYEQY
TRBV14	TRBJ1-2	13	ASSQGGTGSYGYT
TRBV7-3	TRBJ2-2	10	ASSFTAGELF
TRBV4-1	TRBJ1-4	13	ASSQVVGAGEKLF
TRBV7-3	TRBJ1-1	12	ASSSQPSGTEAF
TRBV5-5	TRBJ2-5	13	ASTSWAGEQETQY
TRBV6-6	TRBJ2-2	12	ASRRGERTGELF
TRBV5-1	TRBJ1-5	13	ASSLEGRAFQPQH
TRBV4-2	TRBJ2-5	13	ASSQGGLAQETQY
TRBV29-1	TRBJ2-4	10	SAMGHSNIQY
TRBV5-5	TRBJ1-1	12	ASSYPQGATEAF
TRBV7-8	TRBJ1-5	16	ASSLLPRDTYSNQPQH
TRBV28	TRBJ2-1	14	ASSPQQGAIYNEQF
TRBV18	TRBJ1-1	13	ASSLVGDMNTEAF
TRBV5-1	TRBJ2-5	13	ASNLDSLRGETQY
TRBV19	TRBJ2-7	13	ASSIQLAGGIEQY
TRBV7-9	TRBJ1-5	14	ASSSTGQGYNQPQH